This T cell receptor beta chain was captured in a study of control samples from healthy donors and cancer patients. The trim removed 4 bases at V and 8 bases at J, leaving 2 bases unmatched. The length of the CDR3 is 12 residues. Germline V lookup: CDR1 SGHNT, CDR2 YYREEE (reference sequence). The repertoire was sequenced with immunoSEQ multiplex PCR; TCRdb's copy has only in-frame clones and lacks some. This table holds roughly 370,000 clones, approximately 92% found once. The receptor's source is a man aged 35 to 55 with head and neck cancer. The sequenced material came from PBMCs. The chain joins TRBV5-4 to TRBJ2-1, with 8 bases lining up with TRBD2. The CDR3 sequence is CASSSSGDEQFF. As DNA, the CDR3 is TGTGCCAGCAGCAGTAGCGGGGATGAGCAGTTCTTC.